Listed below are T cell receptor beta chains from one sample, sequenced in a study of T-cell memory formation after mild COVID-19. TCRdb re-called the 5' RACE reads with MiXCR, one entry per CDR3 protein. The repertoire holds 350,000 or so distinct CDR3 sequences, roughly 21% seen once, with roughly an eighth in the top ten. The specimen sequenced was PBMCs or a T cell subset sorted from them (not recorded which). The origin of the receptors is an adult woman who had mild COVID-19 (a few samples of this study predate the infection). Cell type and time point are not known. CDR3s include the opening cysteine and the closing phenylalanine or tryptophan. D genes are given only for firm matches. Some rows mark clone size as missing; the rest say once, few, many or name a class of expanded clone.

clone_size: few; d_call: TRBD1; v_call: TRBV15; j_call: TRBJ1-5; cdr3_nt: TGTGCCACCAGCGGGGGGACAGCCCAGAGGACCCAGCATTTT; cdr3_aa: CATSGGTAQRTQHF
clone_size: -; d_call: -; v_call: TRBV7-9; j_call: TRBJ1-1; cdr3_nt: TGTGCCAGCAGCTTAGGGGCAGGGATTGAAGCTTTCTTT; cdr3_aa: CASSLGAGIEAFF
clone_size: many; d_call: TRBD2; v_call: TRBV5-1; j_call: TRBJ2-3; cdr3_nt: TGCGCCAGCAGCTTGGAGGCTAGCGGGGGGCCCACAGATACGCAGTATTTT; cdr3_aa: CASSLEASGGPTDTQYF
clone_size: -; d_call: TRBD2; v_call: TRBV2; j_call: TRBJ2-4; cdr3_nt: TGTGCCAGCAGTGAAATAGCGGGGGGAAACATTCAGTACTTC; cdr3_aa: CASSEIAGGNIQYF
clone_size: -; d_call: -; v_call: TRBV9; j_call: TRBJ1-1; cdr3_nt: TGTGCCAGCAGCGTAGGGGAATGGGGGCTCACTGAAGCTTTCTTT; cdr3_aa: CASSVGEWGLTEAFF
clone_size: few; d_call: -; v_call: TRBV5-1; j_call: TRBJ2-3; cdr3_nt: TGCGCCAGCAGCTCGGGACTGATCGGGAGCACAGATACGCAGTATTTT; cdr3_aa: CASSSGLIGSTDTQYF
clone_size: -; d_call: -; v_call: TRBV27; j_call: TRBJ2-2; cdr3_nt: TGTGCCAGCAGTTTCTTAGGCAGGTGGACCGGGGAGCTGTTTTTT; cdr3_aa: CASSFLGRWTGELFF
clone_size: many; d_call: TRBD1; v_call: TRBV4-1; j_call: TRBJ2-3; cdr3_nt: TGCGCCAGCAGCCAAGGTGGGGTACCCAGGGGGCTCGAAGATACGCAGTATTTT; cdr3_aa: CASSQGGVPRGLEDTQYF
clone_size: -; d_call: TRBD1; v_call: TRBV24-1; j_call: TRBJ2-7; cdr3_nt: TGTGCCACCAGTGCCTCGGACAGGGCCTACGAGCAGTACTTC; cdr3_aa: CATSASDRAYEQYF
clone_size: -; d_call: -; v_call: TRBV4-2; j_call: TRBJ1-2; cdr3_nt: TGTGCCAGCAGCCAAGAGGCAGGAGCAGGGGCGGACTATGGCTACACCTTC; cdr3_aa: CASSQEAGAGADYGYTF
clone_size: many; d_call: -; v_call: TRBV12-3/TRBV12-4; j_call: TRBJ1-2; cdr3_nt: TGTGCCAGCAGTTTTGGTCGAGGGTATGGCTACACCTTC; cdr3_aa: CASSFGRGYGYTF
clone_size: -; d_call: -; v_call: TRBV15; j_call: TRBJ2-3; cdr3_nt: TGTGCCACCAGCACAACTAGATCTAGCACAGATACGCAGTATTTT; cdr3_aa: CATSTTRSSTDTQYF
clone_size: -; d_call: -; v_call: TRBV6-2/TRBV6-3; j_call: TRBJ1-2; cdr3_nt: TGTGCCAGCAGCAGGGACTCCTCTCCCGCATATGGCTACACCTTC; cdr3_aa: CASSRDSSPAYGYTF
clone_size: few; d_call: -; v_call: TRBV4-2; j_call: TRBJ2-1; cdr3_nt: TGTGCCAGCAGCCAAGATCTGGTCCAGGCGCAGTTCTTC; cdr3_aa: CASSQDLVQAQFF